The rows below give T cell receptor beta chains drawn from one sample of a study of graft-versus-host responses after intestinal transplantation. Sequenced by immunoSEQ multiplex PCR; TCRdb stores in-frame clones only, minus some. The table records tens of thousands of clones, 80% to 95% of them present only once. No antigens are known for them. Source: unstimulated CD4+ T cells sorted from spleen or lymph node cells, taken before intestinal transplant. The receptors stem from a human donor who received an intestinal transplant. The CDR3 runs from the conserved cysteine through the conserved F or W. D genes are given only for firm matches. The size entry is marked missing in some rows and otherwise reads once, few, many or a size class.

>-|TRBV5-1|TRBD1|TRBJ2-7
TGCGCCAGCAGCTTGGTCCTACAGGGGCGTGCAGACGAGCAGTACTTC
CASSLVLQGRADEQYF
>-|TRBV9|-|TRBJ2-7
TGTGCCAGCAGCGTAGTAACGGACGCGAGCTTGAGGGAGCAGTACTTC
CASSVVTDASLREQYF
>-|TRBV29-1|TRBD2|TRBJ2-1
TGCAGCGTTGAAGCGGGAGGGTGGAATGAGCAGTTCTTC
CSVEAGGWNEQFF
>-|TRBV2|-|TRBJ1-5
TGTGCCAGCAGTGAAGACGGCTATAGCAATCAGCCCCAGCATTTT
CASSEDGYSNQPQHF
>-|TRBV5-1|-|TRBJ1-4
TGCGCCAGCAGCTTGTTGGGTGAAAAACTGTTTTTT
CASSLLGEKLFF
>-|TRBV11-2|-|TRBJ2-1
TGTGCCAGCAGCTTAGAGGCAGGGGTGAATGAGCAGTTCTTC
CASSLEAGVNEQFF
>-|TRBV7-8|-|TRBJ2-7
TGTGCCAGCAGCTTAGCGCTGTCCTACGAGCAGTACTTC
CASSLALSYEQYF
>once|TRBV29-1|-|TRBJ2-4
TGCAGCGTGACCGGGACCGGGATGGCCAAAAACATTCAGTACTTC
CSVTGTGMAKNIQYF
>-|TRBV21-1|-|TRBJ2-2
TGTGCCAGCAGTACGTCTGTAGCTACACAAGGCTTGACCGGGGAGCTGTTTTTT
CASSTSVATQGLTGELFF
>-|TRBV5-1|TRBD1|TRBJ1-6
TGCGCCAGCAGCTCCGGGACAGAGAATTCACCCCTCCACTTT
CASSSGTENSPLHF
>-|TRBV5-1|-|TRBJ1-6
TGCGCCAGCAGCTTGGGGCAGCCCAATTCACCCCTCCACTTT
CASSLGQPNSPLHF
>-|TRBV7-2|-|TRBJ1-2
TGTGCCAGCAGCTTAGTTGGGGGATCTCTATATGGCTACACCTTC
CASSLVGGSLYGYTF
>-|TRBV6-5|TRBD1|TRBJ1-5
TGTGCCATACGACAGGGTGGGCAGCCCCAGCATTTT
CAIRQGGQPQHF
>-|TRBV7-6|-|TRBJ2-7
TGTGCCAGCAGCCCCCGGGACACCGCCTACGAGCAGTACTTC
CASSPRDTAYEQYF
>-|TRBV7-8|TRBD2|TRBJ2-1
TGTGCCAGCAGCTTAGCGCTTTATTCTGGACTAGCGGGCAGAGGCGAGCAGTTCTTC
CASSLALYSGLAGRGEQFF
>-|TRBV11-1|-|TRBJ1-4
TGTGCCAGCAGCTTAGGAAGGAGAGGGAGCGACGAAAAACTGTTTTTT
CASSLGRRGSDEKLFF
>-|TRBV5-1|-|TRBJ1-1
TGCGCCAGCAGCTTGGTGGGGGCGTCTGAAGCTTTCTTT
CASSLVGASEAFF
>-|TRBV19|-|TRBJ1-1
TGTGCCAGTACCCCTGTCAGGTCCATGAACACTGAAGCTTTCTTT
CASTPVRSMNTEAFF
>-|TRBV19|-|TRBJ1-5
TGTGCCAGTAGTATAGTTCGGGGCTTAGACAATCAGCCCCAGCATTTT
CASSIVRGLDNQPQHF
>-|TRBV15|TRBD2|TRBJ2-1
TGTGCCACCAGCGGAGGGACTAGAGACCCTTTTTACAATGAGCAGTTCTTC
CATSGGTRDPFYNEQFF
>few|TRBV9|TRBD2|TRBJ2-3
TGTGCCAGCAGCGTAGACGGGAGGACTAGCGGGAGGCGGACAGATACGCAGTATTTT
CASSVDGRTSGRRTDTQYF
>-|TRBV28|-|TRBJ2-5
TGTGCCAGCAGCTCCTTGACCAAAGAGACCCAGTACTTC
CASSSLTKETQYF
>-|TRBV2|-|TRBJ2-7
TGTGCCAGCGAGGAGACTAACTCCTACGAGCAGTACTTC
CASEETNSYEQYF
>-|TRBV15|TRBD1|TRBJ2-6
TGTGCCACCAGAGGACAGGGTACCCTTGGGGCCAACGTCCTGACTTTC
CATRGQGTLGANVLTF
>-|TRBV6-5|-|TRBJ2-7
TGTGCCACCTCACGCCCGACAATCTACGAGCAGTACTTC
CATSRPTIYEQYF
>-|TRBV5-1|-|TRBJ2-6
TGCGCCAGCAGCTTACCCCCTACAGGGAGTGGGGCCAACGTCCTGACTTTC
CASSLPPTGSGANVLTF
>-|TRBV5-1|-|TRBJ2-1
TGCGCCAGCAGCTCACAGCGGTACCTCTACAATGAGCAGTTCTTC
CASSSQRYLYNEQFF
>once|TRBV30|-|TRBJ2-7
TGTGCCTGGACTCGTCCTCTTTACGAGCAGTACTTC
CAWTRPLYEQYF
>-|TRBV6-5|TRBD1|TRBJ1-2
TGTGCCAGCAGTGTGCCGGGACAGGGACGAAATGGCTACACCTTC
CASSVPGQGRNGYTF
>-|TRBV4-1|-|TRBJ2-1
TGCGCCAGCAGCCCCTTGGGAGCCATCTACAATGAGCAGTTCTTC
CASSPLGAIYNEQFF
>-|TRBV4-1|-|TRBJ2-7
TGCGCCAGCAGCCAAGGTCGACTGGAGTTGCGCTCCTACGAGCAGTACTTC
CASSQGRLELRSYEQYF
>few|TRBV2|-|TRBJ2-7
TGTGCCACTGAGGGGTCGGCAAATTACGAGCAGTACTTC
CATEGSANYEQYF
>-|TRBV2|TRBD2|TRBJ2-7
TGTGCCAGCATCGGACTAGCGGGAGGGTACTCCTACGAGCAGTACTTC
CASIGLAGGYSYEQYF
>-|TRBV19|TRBD1|TRBJ1-6
TGTGCCAGTAAGAGGGGACAGGTCGGTTCACCCCTCCACTTT
CASKRGQVGSPLHF
>-|TRBV29-1|-|TRBJ1-5
TGCAGCGTTGAGAAGGTAATGAATCAGCCCCAGCATTTT
CSVEKVMNQPQHF
>-|TRBV6-5|-|TRBJ1-1
TGTGCCGCCGCCCGGCGGTTGAACACTGAAGCTTTCTTT
CAAARRLNTEAFF
>-|TRBV7-7|TRBD2|TRBJ2-5
TGTGCCAGCAGCTTTACTAGCGGGAGGCCAGAGACCCAGTACTTC
CASSFTSGRPETQYF
>-|TRBV28|-|TRBJ1-2
TGTGCCAGCAGTTCCGAACTCTATGGCTACACCTTC
CASSSELYGYTF
>-|TRBV5-1|TRBD1|TRBJ1-1
TGCGCCAGCAGCTACCGACAGGGGGCTGAAGCTTTCTTT
CASSYRQGAEAFF
>-|TRBV15|-|TRBJ2-6
TGTGCCATCAGCAGAGTCCTGGACGGACCTGGGGCCAACGTCCTGACTTTC
CAISRVLDGPGANVLTF
>-|TRBV30|TRBD1|TRBJ1-4
TGTGCCGGAATCCTGTTCCGGGACAGTAATGAAAAACTGTTTTTT
CAGILFRDSNEKLFF
>-|TRBV15|-|TRBJ1-6
TGTGCCACCAGTCGGGCAGAGGATAGTTCACCCCTCCACTTT
CATSRAEDSSPLHF
>-|TRBV11-1|-|TRBJ2-7
TGTGCCAGCAGCCCGGGACGGATCTACGAGCAGTACTTC
CASSPGRIYEQYF
>-|TRBV5-1|-|TRBJ1-2
TGCGCCAGCAGCTTGGATCGGGGGGCGGATGGCTACACCTTC
CASSLDRGADGYTF
>-|TRBV28|-|TRBJ2-1
TGTGCCAGCAGTTTTCTCCAAGCGGTGGGTGGAAACAATGAGCAGTTCTTC
CASSFLQAVGGNNEQFF
>few|TRBV30|TRBD2|TRBJ2-1
TGTGCCTGGATGCCCTTCGGGACTAGCGGGAGTATGGGACTGTCCTACAATGAGCAGTTCTTC
CAWMPFGTSGSMGLSYNEQFF
>once|TRBV18|-|TRBJ1-1
TGTGCCAGCTCACCAAGGGCGGACACTGAAGCTTTCTTT
CASSPRADTEAFF
>-|TRBV11-3|-|TRBJ1-2
TGTGCCAGCAGCTTAGAGGCCAGACTCTATGGCTACACCTTC
CASSLEARLYGYTF
>-|TRBV6-1|TRBD1|TRBJ1-3
TGTGCCAGCAGTGAATATTCCGCAAAGGGGGCGCCGGTTAGAAACACCATATATTTT
CASSEYSAKGAPVRNTIYF
>-|TRBV29-1|TRBD1|TRBJ2-1
TGCAGCGTTGGAGACAGGGGGAACAATGAGCAGTTCTTC
CSVGDRGNNEQFF
>-|TRBV29-1|TRBD1|TRBJ2-6
TGCAGCGTTGATCTCGGTGGGACAGGGTCGCCGCTCTCTGGGGCCAACGTCCTGACTTTC
CSVDLGGTGSPLSGANVLTF
>-|TRBV19|-|TRBJ1-5
TGTGCCAGTAGTTCGTGGACAGCAGCCTTCAATCAGCCCCAGCATTTT
CASSSWTAAFNQPQHF
>once|TRBV9|TRBD1|TRBJ1-1
TGTGCCAGCAGCGCAAGACAGGGTTCTGAAGCTTTCTTT
CASSARQGSEAFF
>-|TRBV7-2|-|TRBJ1-1
TGTGCCAGCAGCTTAGTTTCAGGAGCGAACACTGAAGCTTTCTTT
CASSLVSGANTEAFF
>-|TRBV28|TRBD1|TRBJ2-7
TGTGCCAGCAGACCACAGCTGACAGGGAAAGCCTACGAGCAGTACTTC
CASRPQLTGKAYEQYF
>-|TRBV14|-|TRBJ2-6
TGTGCCAGCAGCCAAGATCGTAGGGATTCTGGGGCCAACGTCCTGACTTTC
CASSQDRRDSGANVLTF
>-|TRBV19|TRBD1|TRBJ1-5
TGTGCCAGTAGTTTACCCTGGACAGGGAGGAATCAGCCCCAGCATTTT
CASSLPWTGRNQPQHF
>-|TRBV6-1|-|TRBJ1-4
TGTGCCAGCAGCTACAGCCGAACAACTAATGAAAAACTGTTTTTT
CASSYSRTTNEKLFF
>-|TRBV6-1|-|TRBJ2-7
TGTGCCAGCAGTAACATCTACGAGCAGTACTTC
CASSNIYEQYF
>-|TRBV30|-|TRBJ2-1
TGTGCCTGGGGTGACAGGTGGAGTGAGCAGTTCTTC
CAWGDRWSEQFF